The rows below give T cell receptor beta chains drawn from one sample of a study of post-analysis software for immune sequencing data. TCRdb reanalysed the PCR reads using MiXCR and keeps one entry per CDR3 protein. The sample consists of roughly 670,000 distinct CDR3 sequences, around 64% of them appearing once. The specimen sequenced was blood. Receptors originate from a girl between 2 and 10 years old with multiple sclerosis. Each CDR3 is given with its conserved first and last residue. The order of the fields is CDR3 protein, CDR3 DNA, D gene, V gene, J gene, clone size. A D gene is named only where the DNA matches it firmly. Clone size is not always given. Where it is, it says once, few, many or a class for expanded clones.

CSARDLDSGRREQYF	TGCAGTGCTAGAGATCTCGATAGCGGGAGGCGCGAGCAGTACTTC	TRBD2	TRBV20-1	TRBJ2-7	NA
CSAYRQETQYF	TGCAGCGCCTACAGGCAAGAGACCCAGTACTTC	NA	TRBV29-1	TRBJ2-5	NA
CATGTGQGFSGTDTQYF	TGTGCCACCGGAACGGGACAGGGGTTCTCGGGCACAGATACGCAGTATTTT	TRBD1	TRBV15	TRBJ2-3	NA
CATSRAAKETQYF	TGTGCCACCAGCAGGGCGGCTAAAGAGACCCAGTACTTC	NA	TRBV15	TRBJ2-5	few
CASSASLAAYYEQYF	TGTGCCAGCAGTGCTTCCCTAGCGGCGTACTACGAGCAGTACTTC	TRBD2	TRBV6-2/TRBV6-3	TRBJ2-7	NA
CASSLARVLDTQYF	TGTGCCAGCAGCTTGGCTCGGGTTTTGGATACGCAGTATTTT	NA	TRBV5-5	TRBJ2-3	few
CATSRDGGPDTQYF	TGTGCCACCAGCAGAGATGGGGGTCCAGATACGCAGTATTTT	NA	TRBV15	TRBJ2-3	few
CASFRDRVGTGELFF	TGTGCCAGTTTTCGGGACAGGGTTGGCACCGGGGAGCTGTTTTTT	TRBD1	TRBV6-1	TRBJ2-2	once
CASSQDGSRSEKLFF	TGTGCCAGCAGCCAAGATGGGTCCCGTAGTGAAAAACTGTTTTTT	NA	TRBV3-1	TRBJ1-4	NA
CSVQGARVNTEAFF	TGCAGCGTTCAGGGGGCGAGGGTGAACACTGAAGCTTTCTTT	TRBD1	TRBV29-1	TRBJ1-1	NA
CASSVGSGQYTQYF	TGTGCCAGCAGCGTAGGTTCGGGACAGTATACGCAGTATTTT	TRBD1	TRBV9	TRBJ2-3	NA
CASSPGQYNSPLHF	TGTGCCAGCAGCCCCGGACAGTATAATTCACCCCTCCACTTT	NA	TRBV7-9	TRBJ1-6	NA
CASSDRGTEQFF	TGTGCCAGCAGTGACAGGGGCACTGAGCAGTTCTTC	TRBD1	TRBV12-3/TRBV12-4	TRBJ2-1	NA